These 22 T cell receptor beta chains originate from one sample sequenced in a study of CXCR3-negative and CXCR3-positive naive CD8 T cells. Carrying UMI labels, the TRB cDNA libraries were prepared through 5' RACE. TCRdb re-called the 5' RACE reads and gives one entry per CDR3 protein, without DNA. Its table lists about 7,400 distinct CDR3 sequences. Specimen: naive CXCR3- CD8+ T cells from blood. Subset described: CD45RO-CCR7+CD27+CD95- naive CD8+ T cells lacking CXCR3 (TNR3-). All receptors come from a human donor in good health. Some clones in this sample may be carry-over from other donors' samples.

V and J are TRBV6-1 and TRBJ2-7. Germline V CDR1 and CDR2: MNHNS, SASEGT. This CDR3 comprises 12 residues. The CDR3: CASSGARPEQYF.

The rearrangement uses TRBV3-1 and TRBJ1-5. This CDR3 has 14 amino acids. The germline gives CDR1 LGHDT, CDR2 YNNKEL (reference sequence). CDR3 amino acids: CASSQGEGGQPQHF. Using reference TRBV3-1 and TRBJ1-5 for the parts outside the CDR3, the full variable domain is DTAVSQTPKYLVTQMGNDKSIKCEQNLGHDTMYWYKQDSKKFLKIMFSYNNKELIINETVPNRFSPKSPDKAHLNLHINSLELGDSAVYFCASSQGEGGQPQHFGDGTRLSIL.

By frequency, this clonotype is medium-sized. V usage is TRBV4-2 and J usage is TRBJ2-7. CDR3 length equals 14 residues. Germline assignment: CDR1 LGHNA and CDR2 YNFKEQ. The CDR3 loop reads CASSQDLGSYEQYF.

This clonotype registers medium-sized (0.01 to 0.1%) by frequency. The chain recombines TRBV28 with TRBJ2-1; TCRdb lists TRBD1, though no DNA is available to test this call. In germline, CDR1 is MDHEN, CDR2 SYDVKM. The CDR3 runs to 15 residues. The CDR3 spells CASRLQGAPYNEQFF.

This clonotype shows up as medium-sized by frequency. The CDR3 region is CSARDGGPATNEKLFF. The chain employs TRBV20-1 and TRBJ1-4. The CDR3 loop spans 16 amino acids. Germline CDR1 and CDR2: DFQATT and SNEGSKA (reference sequence).

This chain connects TRBV11-2 to TRBJ2-6; there is no DNA to check the TCRdb D call of TRBD2. This CDR3 contains 18 residues. CDR1 and CDR2 from the germline V gene are SGHAT and FQNNGV. The CDR3 loop is CASSPPLGWSPGANVLTF.

Its frequency marks this clonotype as medium-sized (0.01 to 0.1%). The chain employs TRBV29-1 and TRBJ2-1; lacking DNA, the TRBD2 call made by TCRdb goes unchecked. Germline lookup yields CDR1 SQVTM and CDR2 ANQGSEA. The CDR3 is 13 amino acids. The CDR3 protein is CSVETSRVNEQFF.

This clonotype is called medium-sized (0.01 to 0.1%) based on its frequency. This chain uses TRBV18 with TRBJ2-3. In germline, CDR1 is KGHSH, CDR2 LQKENI. This CDR3 comprises 11 residues. The CDR3 sequence is CASSAADTQYF.

The chain is built from TRBV15 and TRBJ2-7; TCRdb gives TRBD2 as the D gene, but with no DNA this cannot be confirmed. The CDR3 runs 16 residues. Looked up from germline, CDR1 is LNHNV and CDR2 is YYDKDF (reference sequence). CDR3 loop: CATSTVDGLPSYEQYF. Using reference TRBV15 and TRBJ2-7 for the parts outside the CDR3, the full variable domain is DAMVIQNPRYQVTQFGKPVTLSCSQTLNHNVMYWYQQKSSQAPKLLFHYYDKDFNNEADTPDNFQSRRPNTSFCFLDIRSPGLGDTAMYLCATSTVDGLPSYEQYFGPGTRLTVT.

The chain links TRBV19 to TRBJ2-1; checking the TCRdb D call of TRBD2 is not possible without DNA. The CDR3 consists of 14 residues. Per germline, CDR1 LNHDA and CDR2 SQIVND (reference sequence). The CDR3 here is CASSPGTSPNEQFF.

This clonotype is classed as medium-sized by frequency. V usage is TRBV5-1 and J usage is TRBJ2-1. The CDR3 is made up of 14 amino acids. Per germline, CDR1 SGHRS and CDR2 YFSETQ. Here the CDR3 reads CASSYLSDHNEQFF.

The gene calls are TRBV7-9 and TRBJ1-1; there is no DNA to check the TCRdb D call of TRBD1. Germline V gene data show CDR1 as SEHNR and CDR2 as FQNEAQ (reference sequence). The CDR3 is 12 residues long. CDR3 sequence reads: CASSWGGAEAFF. Full variable domain (remainder filled in from reference TRBV7-9 and TRBJ1-1): DTGVSQNPRHKITKRGQNVTFRCDPISEHNRLYWYRQTLGQGPEFLTYFQNEAQLEKSRLLSDRFSAERPKGSFSTLEIQRTEQGDSAMYLCASSWGGAEAFFGQGTRLTVV.

This clonotype is labeled medium-sized based on frequency. The chain carries TRBV5-1 and TRBJ2-7; TCRdb calls TRBD2, which cannot be checked without DNA. CDR3 length equals 14 residues. Germline CDR1 is SGHRS and CDR2 is YFSETQ. The chain's CDR3 is CASGDEGPFVGQYF.

The chain is built from TRBV27 and TRBJ2-1; TCRdb indicates TRBD2, and absent DNA this call remains unverified. This CDR3 comprises 15 residues. Germline V gene sequence: CDR1 MNHEY, CDR2 SMNVEV (reference sequence). The CDR3 reads CASTPGAGGINEQFF.

The chain is built from TRBV12-3 or TRBV12-4 and TRBJ1-6; TCRdb reports TRBD1, a call that lacks DNA to check it against. The CDR3 contains 15 residues. CDR3: CASSLTTGGDSPLHF.

Its frequency marks this clonotype as large. The chain employs TRBV9 and TRBJ2-7. The CDR3 sequence is 13 residues long. CDR1 SGDLS and CDR2 YYNGEE come from the germline V gene. CDR3 residues: CASSVGNSYEQYF.

This clonotype is labeled medium-sized based on frequency. V gene TRBV28 combines with J gene TRBJ2-7; TCRdb proposes TRBD1, but this gene call is untestable without DNA. The CDR3 is made up of 16 amino acids. From germline, CDR1 is MDHEN and CDR2 SYDVKM. The CDR3 protein is CASSSNRDTFPYEQYF.

The chain couples TRBV29-1 to TRBJ1-1. The V gene's germline CDR1 is SQVTM and CDR2 ANQGSEA. The CDR3 sequence is 13 residues long. CDR3 region: CSVDRTTNTEAFF. Full variable domain (remainder filled in from reference TRBV29-1 and TRBJ1-1): SAVISQKPSRDICQRGTSLTIQCQVDSQVTMMFWYRQQPGQSLTLIATANQGSEATYESGFVIDKFPISRPNLTFSTLTVSNMSPEDSSIYLCSVDRTTNTEAFFGQGTRLTVV.

Considering frequency, this clonotype is medium-sized. The CDR3 sequence: CSVDPPGQNNEQFF. V gene TRBV29-1 combines with J gene TRBJ2-1; TCRdb gives TRBD1 as the D gene, but with no DNA this cannot be confirmed. Per germline, CDR1 SQVTM and CDR2 ANQGSEA. The CDR3 is 14 residues long.

This clonotype is called medium-sized based on its frequency. The chain carries TRBV10-3 and TRBJ2-1. Looked up from germline, CDR1 is ENHRY and CDR2 is SYGVKD. The CDR3 loop spans 13 amino acids. CDR3: CAIGQGSYNEQFF.

The J gene is TRBJ2-7, the V gene TRBV6-5; absent DNA, TCRdb's TRBD1 call cannot be checked. Germline assignment: CDR1 MNHEY and CDR2 SVGAGI. The CDR3 is 15 residues long. CDR3 loop: CASSLRDPLSYEQYF.

This clonotype is classed as medium-sized (0.01 to 0.1%) by frequency. The chain links TRBV5-1 to TRBJ2-1; the TRBD1 assignment by TCRdb is unverifiable without DNA. The CDR3 is 11 amino acids. Per the germline V gene, CDR1 is SGHRS and CDR2 is YFSETQ. CDR3 protein: CASGSGPGQFF.